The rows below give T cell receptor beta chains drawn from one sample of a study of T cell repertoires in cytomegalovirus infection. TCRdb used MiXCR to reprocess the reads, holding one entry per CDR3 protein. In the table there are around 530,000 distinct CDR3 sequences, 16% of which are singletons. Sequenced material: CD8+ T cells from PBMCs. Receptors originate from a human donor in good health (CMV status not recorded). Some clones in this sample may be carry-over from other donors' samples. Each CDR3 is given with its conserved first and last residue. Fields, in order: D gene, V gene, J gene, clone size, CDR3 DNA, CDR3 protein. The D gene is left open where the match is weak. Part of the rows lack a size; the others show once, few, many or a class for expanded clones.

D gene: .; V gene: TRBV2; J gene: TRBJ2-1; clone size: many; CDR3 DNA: TGTGCCAGCAAGAATAGTCCTTCCTACAATGAGCAGTTCTTC; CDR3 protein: CASKNSPSYNEQFF
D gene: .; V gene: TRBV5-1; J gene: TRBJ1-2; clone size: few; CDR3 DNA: TGCGCCAGCAGCTTGGTAGTTTGGCCAGTTGGAGCCCACCTCTATGGCTACACCTTC; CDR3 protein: CASSLVVWPVGAHLYGYTF
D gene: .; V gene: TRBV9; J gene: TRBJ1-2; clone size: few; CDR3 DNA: TGTGCCAGCAGCCCAGAAACTCTTAACTATGGCTACACCTTC; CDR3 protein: CASSPETLNYGYTF
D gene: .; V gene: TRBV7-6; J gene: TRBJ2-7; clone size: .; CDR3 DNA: TGTGCCAGCAGCTTAGAGTTGGTACCCCACGAGCAGTACTTC; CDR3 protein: CASSLELVPHEQYF
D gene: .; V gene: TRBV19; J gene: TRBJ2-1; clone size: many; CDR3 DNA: TGTGCCAGTAGTGTCTCAGGACTATCCATTGAGCAGTTCTTC; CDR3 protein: CASSVSGLSIEQFF
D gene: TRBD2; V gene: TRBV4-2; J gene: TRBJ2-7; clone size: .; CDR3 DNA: TGTGCCAGCAGCCAATTTGGTGGGAGGGGAGGGAACGTGCAGTACTTC; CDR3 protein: CASSQFGGRGGNVQYF
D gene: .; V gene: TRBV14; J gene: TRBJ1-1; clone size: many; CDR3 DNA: TGTGCCAGCAGCCAAGAGGGCGTCCCGGTACGTACTGAAGCTTTCTTT; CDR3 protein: CASSQEGVPVRTEAFF
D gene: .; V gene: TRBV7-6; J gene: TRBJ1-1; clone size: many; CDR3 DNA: TGTGCCAGCAGCTTAGGTCCATCAGACACTGAAGCTTTCTTT; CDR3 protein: CASSLGPSDTEAFF
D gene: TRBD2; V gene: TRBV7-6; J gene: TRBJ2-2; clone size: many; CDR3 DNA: TGTGCCAGCAGCTTACGGTTGCCAGCGGGGGGGACCGGGGAGCTGTTTTTT; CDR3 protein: CASSLRLPAGGTGELFF
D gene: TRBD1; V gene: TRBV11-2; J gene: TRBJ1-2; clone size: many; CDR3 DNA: TGTGCCAGCAGCCCGATCCCCCAGGGGGCGGTCTATGGCTACACCTTC; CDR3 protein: CASSPIPQGAVYGYTF
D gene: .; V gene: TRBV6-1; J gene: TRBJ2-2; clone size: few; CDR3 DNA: TGTGCCAGCGCCCTTCGGGAGCTGTTTTTT; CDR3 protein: CASALRELFF
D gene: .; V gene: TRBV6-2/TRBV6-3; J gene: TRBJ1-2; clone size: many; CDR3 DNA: TGTGCCAGCAGTTATGGACCGGCAGGGAGCGGGAACGGCTACACCTTC; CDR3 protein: CASSYGPAGSGNGYTF
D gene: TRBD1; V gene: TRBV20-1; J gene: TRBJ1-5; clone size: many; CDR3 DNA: TGCAGTGCTAGAGGTAGGGGGCACCGGCCCCAGCATTTT; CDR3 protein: CSARGRGHRPQHF
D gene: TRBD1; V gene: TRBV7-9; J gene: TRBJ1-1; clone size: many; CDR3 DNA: TGTGCCAGCAGCCCAGGGACAGGGACTGAAGCTTTCTTT; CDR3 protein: CASSPGTGTEAFF
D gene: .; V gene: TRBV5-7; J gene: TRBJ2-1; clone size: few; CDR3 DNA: TGTGCCAGCAGTTGTAAGCAGTTCTTC; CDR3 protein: CASSCKQFF
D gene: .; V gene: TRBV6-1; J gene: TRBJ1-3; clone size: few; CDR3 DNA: TGTGCCAGCAGTGAATACGTAATGGAGGCTGGCGGAAACACCATATATTTT; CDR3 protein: CASSEYVMEAGGNTIYF
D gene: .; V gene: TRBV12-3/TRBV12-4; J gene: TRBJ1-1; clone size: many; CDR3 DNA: TGTGCCAGCAGCGGGACACAGGGGAACACTGAAGCTTTCTTT; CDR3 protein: CASSGTQGNTEAFF
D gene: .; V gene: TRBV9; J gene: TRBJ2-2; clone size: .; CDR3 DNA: TGTGCCAGCAGCGCCGACAGGGAAGAAATCGAGCGGGAGTATTCCGGGGAGCTGTTTTTT; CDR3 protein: CASSADREEIEREYSGELFF
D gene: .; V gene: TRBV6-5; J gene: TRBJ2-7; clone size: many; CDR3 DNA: TGTGCCAGCAATATTATGGGGGCCGCACCCTACGAGCAGTACTTC; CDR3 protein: CASNIMGAAPYEQYF
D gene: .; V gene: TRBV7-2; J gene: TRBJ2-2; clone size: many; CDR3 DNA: TGTGCCAGCAGCTTTTGGCGGGGGCGCACCGGGGAGCTGTTTTTT; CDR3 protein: CASSFWRGRTGELFF
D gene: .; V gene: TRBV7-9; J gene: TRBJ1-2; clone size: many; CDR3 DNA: TGTGCCAGCAGCTTTATAAGGGACCCCTATGGCTACACCTTC; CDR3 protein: CASSFIRDPYGYTF
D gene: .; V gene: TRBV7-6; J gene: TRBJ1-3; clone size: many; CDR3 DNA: TGTGCCAGCAGCCTACTTGGAAACACCATATATTTT; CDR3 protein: CASSLLGNTIYF
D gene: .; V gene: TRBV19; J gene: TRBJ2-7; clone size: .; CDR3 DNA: TGTGCCAGTAGTATTGGGGCTCACGAGCAGTACTTC; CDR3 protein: CASSIGAHEQYF
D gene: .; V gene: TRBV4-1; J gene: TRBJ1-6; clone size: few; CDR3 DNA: TGCGCCAGCAGCCAAGAGGCGGGGGCCCTCCACTTT; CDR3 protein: CASSQEAGALHF
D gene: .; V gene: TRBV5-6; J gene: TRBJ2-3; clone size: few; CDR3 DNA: TGTGCCAGCAGCTTGGTCGGAGGCGGCACAGATACGCAGTATTTT; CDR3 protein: CASSLVGGGTDTQYF
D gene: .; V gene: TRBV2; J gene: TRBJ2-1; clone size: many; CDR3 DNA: TGTGCCAGCAGGGACAGCGTGTACAATGAGCAGTTCTTC; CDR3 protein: CASRDSVYNEQFF
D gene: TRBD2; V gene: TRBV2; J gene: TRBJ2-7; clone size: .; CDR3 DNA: TGTGCCAGCAGTGAACGGCTAGCGGGAGGCAGCTACGAGCAGTACTTC; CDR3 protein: CASSERLAGGSYEQYF
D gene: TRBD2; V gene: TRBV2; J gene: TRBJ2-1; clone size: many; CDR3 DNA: TGTGCCAGCAGTGAACCGACTAGCGGGAGATGGAATGAGCAGTTCTTC; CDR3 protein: CASSEPTSGRWNEQFF
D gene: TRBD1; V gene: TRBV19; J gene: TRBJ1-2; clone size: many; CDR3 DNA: TGTGCCAGTACCTCCCGGAAGGGGACAGGTTGGTCTGGCTACACCTTC; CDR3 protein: CASTSRKGTGWSGYTF
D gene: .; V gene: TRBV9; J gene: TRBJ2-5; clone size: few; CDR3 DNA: TGTGCCAGCAGCCCCGGGGACCGCGCCGGGACCCAGTACTTC; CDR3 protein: CASSPGDRAGTQYF
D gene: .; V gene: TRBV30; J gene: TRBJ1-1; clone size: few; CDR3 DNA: TGTGCCTGGAGTTGGGGGGACACTGAAGCTTTCTTT; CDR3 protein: CAWSWGDTEAFF
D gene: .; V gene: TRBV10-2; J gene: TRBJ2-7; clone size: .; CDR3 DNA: TGCGCCAGCACCGCCAGAGGGATCGGGTACGAGCAGTACTTC; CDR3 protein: CASTARGIGYEQYF
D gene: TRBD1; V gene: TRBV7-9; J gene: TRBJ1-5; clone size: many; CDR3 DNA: TGTGCCAGCAGCTTGGGGAAGGGGGCTAGAAATCAGCCCCAGCATTTT; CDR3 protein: CASSLGKGARNQPQHF
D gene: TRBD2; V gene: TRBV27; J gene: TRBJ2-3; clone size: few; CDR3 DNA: TGTGCCAGCAGTACCTGGACTAGCCGTACCAGCACAGATACGCAGTATTTT; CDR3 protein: CASSTWTSRTSTDTQYF
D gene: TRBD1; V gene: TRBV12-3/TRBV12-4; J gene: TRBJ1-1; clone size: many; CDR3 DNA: TGTGCCAGCAGCCCAACAGGGGGGGCTGAAGCTTTCTTT; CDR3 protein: CASSPTGGAEAFF
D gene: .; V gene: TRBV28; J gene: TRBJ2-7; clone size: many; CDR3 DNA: TGTGCCAGCAGTTTATGGCGGGGTATCTACGAGCAGTACTTC; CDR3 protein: CASSLWRGIYEQYF
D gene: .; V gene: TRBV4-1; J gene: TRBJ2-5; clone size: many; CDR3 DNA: TGCGCCAGCAGCCAAGATACTAGGTGGGGAGAGACCCAGTACTTC; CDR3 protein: CASSQDTRWGETQYF
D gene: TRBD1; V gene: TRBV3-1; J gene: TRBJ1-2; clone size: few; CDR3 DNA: TGTGCCAGCAGCCAAGAGGGACAGGGGGCCAACTATGGCTACACCTTC; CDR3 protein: CASSQEGQGANYGYTF
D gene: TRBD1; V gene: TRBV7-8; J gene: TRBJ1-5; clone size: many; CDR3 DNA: TGTGCCAGCAGCCGACAGGGTCGGGGTCAGCCCCAGCATTTT; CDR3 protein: CASSRQGRGQPQHF
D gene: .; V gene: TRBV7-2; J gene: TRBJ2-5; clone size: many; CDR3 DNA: TGTGCCAGCAGGGTTGAAATAGGGGAGACCCAGTACTTC; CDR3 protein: CASRVEIGETQYF
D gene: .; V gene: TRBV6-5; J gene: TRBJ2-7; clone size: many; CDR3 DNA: TGTGCCAGCAGTTACTCCTTAGCGGAGAACTCCTACGAGCAGTACTTC; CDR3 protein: CASSYSLAENSYEQYF
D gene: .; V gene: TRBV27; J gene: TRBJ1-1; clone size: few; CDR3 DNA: TGTGCCAGCAGAGACATATCGAACACTGAAGCTTTCTTT; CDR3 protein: CASRDISNTEAFF
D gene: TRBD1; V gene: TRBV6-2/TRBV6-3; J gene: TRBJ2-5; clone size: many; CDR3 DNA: TGTGCCAGCAGCCACGGGACAGGGGTCCAAGAGACCCAGTACTTC; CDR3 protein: CASSHGTGVQETQYF
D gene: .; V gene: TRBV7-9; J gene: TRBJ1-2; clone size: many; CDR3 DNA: TGTGCCAGCAGCTTAGTCGGCAGAAACTATGGCTACACCTTC; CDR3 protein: CASSLVGRNYGYTF
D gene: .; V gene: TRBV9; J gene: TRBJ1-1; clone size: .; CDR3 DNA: TGTGCCAGCAGCGTAGGCATCCGCACTGAAGCTTTCTTT; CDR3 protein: CASSVGIRTEAFF
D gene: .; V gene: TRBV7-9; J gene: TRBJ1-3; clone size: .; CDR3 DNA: TGTGCCAGCAGCCGAGACAGGTACTCTGGAAACACCATATATTTT; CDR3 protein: CASSRDRYSGNTIYF
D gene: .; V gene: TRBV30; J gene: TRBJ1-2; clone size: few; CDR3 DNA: TGTGCCTGGAGTACAGGGATAGACTATGGCTACACCTTC; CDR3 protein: CAWSTGIDYGYTF
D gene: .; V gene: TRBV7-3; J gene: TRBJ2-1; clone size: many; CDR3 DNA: TGTGCCAGCAGCTTAGCGGCAGCCTCTCCCTACAATGAGCAGTTCTTC; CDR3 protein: CASSLAAASPYNEQFF
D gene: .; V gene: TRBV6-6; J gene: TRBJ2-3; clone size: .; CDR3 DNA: TGTGCCAGCAGTTACTCAGTAATCCCCGGGGCGGCAGATACGCAGTATTTT; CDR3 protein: CASSYSVIPGAADTQYF
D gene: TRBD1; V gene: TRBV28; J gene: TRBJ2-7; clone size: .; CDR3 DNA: TGTGCCAGCAGTTCCGGGACAGATAAGTACTTC; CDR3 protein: CASSSGTDKYF